These 16 T cell receptor beta chains came from one sample sequenced in a study of cytomegalovirus exposure and HLA in healthy donors. Primers: 60 Vbeta forward and 13 Jbeta reverse. The protocol was immunoSEQ multiplex PCR, while the TCRdb copy is restricted to in-frame clones and leaves out a portion. This table holds 200,000 to 250,000 clones. Sequenced sample: PBMCs. The source is a girl aged 2 to 10 in good health and CMV-seropositive.

This chain links TRBV11-2 with TRBJ1-1; possible D gene TRBD1, 5 bases. Between the trimmed V and J ends, which lost 2 bases and 4 bases, there was a span of 11 bases. The CDR3 length is 14 residues. The germline CDR1 and CDR2 sequences are SGHAT and FQNNGV. This chain's CDR3 is CASSLSGDSTEAFF. The CDR3 bases are TGTGCCAGCAGCTTATCGGGGGATTCCACTGAAGCTTTCTTT.

Worth noting for this clone: This same CDR3 is encoded by further DNA sequences in the sample. The chain uses TRBV7-9 and TRBJ2-7, with D maybe TRBD1 (6 bases). The CDR3 runs 14 residues. V lost 0 bases and J lost 2, with 8 bases in between. Germline CDR1 reads SEHNR; CDR2 reads FQNEAQ (reference sequence). This CDR3 is CASSLAAGAYEQYF. Here the CDR3 DNA reads TGTGCCAGCAGCTTAGCGGCAGGGGCCTACGAGCAGTACTTC.

V and J are TRBV7-9 and TRBJ2-3; TRBD2 agrees at 14 bases. V lost 5 bases to trimming and J lost 5 bases; unmatched junction nucleotides: 6. Per the germline V gene, CDR1 is SEHNR and CDR2 is FQNEAQ (reference sequence). The CDR3 consists of 16 residues. The CDR3 sequence is CASSETSGRARDTQYF. As DNA, the CDR3 is TGTGCCAGCAGCGAGACTAGCGGGAGGGCCAGAGATACGCAGTATTTT.

J is TRBJ1-1 and V is TRBV7-9, with TRBD1 as a possible D gene (5 bases). Trimming stripped 2 bases from V and 4 bases from J, with 20 bases between. The germline gives CDR1 SEHNR, CDR2 FQNEAQ (reference sequence). The CDR3 extends over 17 amino acids. Written as DNA, the CDR3 is TGTGCCAGCAGCTTAAGCAGTGGAGGGCAGGGCCTCACTGAAGCTTTCTTT. This codes for CASSLSSGGQGLTEAFF.

The chain has TRBV18 and TRBJ2-7; 9 bases are a match to TRBD1. The CDR3 contains 15 residues. Germline CDR1 reads KGHSH; CDR2 reads LQKENI. The V gene end was trimmed by 1 base and the J gene end by 3 bases; junction bases not matched to a gene: 4. The CDR3 DNA sequence: TGTGCCAGCTCACCACGACAGGGGGTAGACTACGAGCAGTACTTC. Translating it yields CASSPRQGVDYEQYF.

The CDR3 DNA follows: TGTGCCAGCAGCGGAGGACCATCCTTAGGGGATGAAGCTTTCTTT. As protein: CASSGGPSLGDEAFF. The chain carries TRBV9 and TRBJ1-1; D is possibly TRBD1 (5 bases). V lost 3 bases to trimming and J lost 7 bases, with 19 bases between them. The CDR3 runs 15 residues. Germline lookup yields CDR1 SGDLS and CDR2 YYNGEE.

The V call is TRBV9, the J call TRBJ1-2; 7 bases agree with TRBD1. The CDR3 is 16 residues long. Germline CDR1 SGDLS, CDR2 YYNGEE. With 0 bases clipped from V and 6 bases from J, the junction kept 11 bases outside the gene matches. The CDR3: CASSVVKGTTGDGYTF. CDR3 DNA: TGTGCCAGCAGCGTAGTAAAGGGGACCACAGGGGATGGCTACACCTTC.

V and J are TRBV19 and TRBJ2-7, with 7 bases aligning to TRBD2. This CDR3 comprises 14 residues. Per germline, CDR1 LNHDA and CDR2 SQIVND (reference sequence). The V segment lost 7 bases and the J segment 0 bases; nucleotides outside the gene matches: 6. The DNA for the CDR3 is TGTGCCAGTACCGCAGGGACTAACTCCTACGAGCAGTACTTC. This sequence encodes CASTAGTNSYEQYF.

This rearrangement joins TRBV7-2 to TRBJ2-7; D may be TRBD2 (6 bases). Trimming removed 5 bases from V and 3 bases from J, with 17 bases in between. Germline CDR1 SGHTA, CDR2 FQGNSA. This CDR3 spans 15 amino acids. DNA of the CDR3: TGTGCCAGCAGCCGACTTCCGGGACTGTACTACGAGCAGTACTTC. It yields the protein CASSRLPGLYYEQYF.

Worth noting for this clone: Other DNA sequences from this sample encode an identical CDR3 as well. The chain has TRBV6-5 and TRBJ2-7; 8 bases map to TRBD1. CDR1 and CDR2 (germline): MNHEY, SVGAGI. The CDR3 is made up of 14 amino acids. With 3 bases clipped from V and 6 bases from J, the junction kept 7 bases outside the gene matches. The CDR3 loop is CASSYSGTGGEQYF. The CDR3 nucleotides read TGTGCCAGCAGTTATTCCGGGACAGGTGGCGAGCAGTACTTC.

The chain carries TRBV2 and TRBJ1-3; D not resolved. Germline values: CDR1 SNHLY, CDR2 FYNNEI. This CDR3 contains 12 residues. The germline V and J ends were trimmed by 6 bases and 3 bases, with 6 bases remaining between them. In DNA, the CDR3 is TGTGCCAGCAGGTTAATTGGAAACACCATATATTTT. This encodes CASRLIGNTIYF.

The rearrangement joins TRBV10-3 to TRBJ1-2; TRBD1 is a possible D gene (6 bases). The CDR3 covers 15 residues. V was cut by 7 bases and J by 0 bases, with 15 bases left in between. The germline V gene encodes CDR1 ENHRY and CDR2 SYGVKD. The CDR3 coding sequence is TGTGCCATCAAGGGCGGGGGCGAAGCTAACTATGGCTACACCTTC. Its protein is CAIKGGGEANYGYTF.

V is TRBV19 and J is TRBJ1-1, with D perhaps TRBD1 (5 bases). V dropped 7 bases and J dropped 1 base, with 19 bases sitting between them. Germline V lookup: CDR1 LNHDA, CDR2 SQIVND (reference sequence). CDR3 size: 16 residues. CDR3 loop: CASTPGGRETNTEAFF. The CDR3 DNA follows: TGTGCCAGTACCCCTGGGGGTCGGGAGACGAACACTGAAGCTTTCTTT.

The chain is built from TRBV27 and TRBJ1-4; D unclear. Trimming removed 5 bases from V and 7 bases from J, with 17 bases in between. The CDR3 totals 15 residues. Germline CDR1 and CDR2: MNHEY and SMNVEV (reference sequence). CDR3 bases: TGTGCCAGCAGTGCCCAACAGTTAGGGAGTGAAAAACTGTTTTTT. It specifies CASSAQQLGSEKLFF.

The rearrangement links TRBV29-1 to TRBJ2-7; D not certain. Germline loops: CDR1 SQVTM, CDR2 ANQGSEA. Trimming took off 6 bases at V and 4 bases at J, with 16 bases between the two ends. The CDR3 has 13 residues. The CDR3 region is CSVLHGRAYEQYF. CDR3 nucleotides: TGCAGCGTACTCCATGGGCGTGCTTACGAGCAGTACTTC.

The chain uses TRBV6-5 and TRBJ2-3; TRBD1 agrees at 10 bases. Germline V gene lookup returns CDR1 MNHEY and CDR2 SVGAGI. V lost 2 bases to trimming and J lost 3 bases; unmatched junction nucleotides: 5. This CDR3 spans 16 amino acids. The CDR3 region has the DNA TGTGCCAGCAGTTACGGGACAGGGGTTTCAACAGATACGCAGTATTTT. Translated, it gives CASSYGTGVSTDTQYF.